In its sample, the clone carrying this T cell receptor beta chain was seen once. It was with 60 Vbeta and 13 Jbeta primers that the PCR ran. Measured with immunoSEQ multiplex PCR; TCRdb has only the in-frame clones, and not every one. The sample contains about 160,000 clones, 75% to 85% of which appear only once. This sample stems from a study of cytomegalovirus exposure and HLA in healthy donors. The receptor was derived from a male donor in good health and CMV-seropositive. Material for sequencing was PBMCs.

The CDR3 protein is CASSFTVQETQYF. The CDR3 DNA reads TGCGCCAGCAGCTTTACGGTACAAGAGACCCAGTACTTC. The gene calls are TRBV10-1 and TRBJ2-5; D unresolved. Germline V lookup: CDR1 WNHNN, CDR2 SYGVQD (reference sequence). The CDR3 runs 13 residues. V was clipped by 6 bases and J by 2 bases, with 10 bases between them.